Following are 18 T cell receptor beta chains from one sample sequenced in a study of monozygotic twins with inflammatory bowel disease (dated by TCRdb to the late 2010s). Libraries were built with 5' RACE. Sequencing was carried out with an Illumina HiSeq 2500. The reads were reprocessed in TCRdb, with one entry per CDR3 protein sequence and no accompanying DNA. This specimen's table enumerates approximately 330,000 distinct CDR3 sequences. The ten largest clonotypes hold over 2% of the sample. Sequencing was carried out using blood. The receptors stem from a human donor with ulcerative colitis or Crohn's disease, or a healthy co-twin of an affected twin (not recorded which).

V gene TRBV4-3 combines with J gene TRBJ2-5; with no DNA, the TCRdb D assignment of TRBD2 cannot be verified. CDR1 and CDR2 (germline): LGHNA, YSLEER. The CDR3 runs 16 residues. CDR3: CASSRAGGGPGETQYF.

The chain is built from TRBV4-3 and TRBJ1-1. The germline gives CDR1 LGHNA, CDR2 YSLEER. The CDR3 spans 13 residues. The CDR3 region is CASSPQGLTEAFF.

The chain is built from TRBV14 and TRBJ2-7; TCRdb's assignment of TRBD1 cannot be checked, as there is no DNA. The CDR3 covers 16 residues. Germline V CDR1 and CDR2: SGHDN, FVKESK. This CDR3 is CASSQGPGRVTYEQYF.

This sequence joins TRBV5-5 and TRBJ2-3; no DNA is available, so the TRBD1 call from TCRdb remains unchecked. Germline lookup yields CDR1 SGHKS and CDR2 YYEKEE (reference sequence). The CDR3 spans 16 residues. The CDR3 here is CASSPTGTGGTDTQYF.

The V call is TRBV12-3 or TRBV12-4, the J call TRBJ2-2. CDR3 length: 12 residues. This CDR3 reads CASSLWAGELFF.

The chain couples TRBV5-5 to TRBJ2-5; the D gene TCRdb calls, TRBD1, cannot be checked with no DNA. The germline gives CDR1 SGHKS, CDR2 YYEKEE (reference sequence). CDR3 size: 13 residues. The CDR3 region is CASSLGPGETQYF.

V and J are TRBV28 and TRBJ2-5; TCRdb's D gene call, TRBD1, goes unchecked for lack of DNA. The CDR3 contains 15 residues. The V gene's germline CDR1 is MDHEN and CDR2 SYDVKM. The CDR3 reads CASSLGRGRRETQYF.

The chain carries TRBV5-1 and TRBJ2-3; no DNA is available, so the TRBD2 call from TCRdb remains unchecked. The CDR3 runs to 16 residues. In germline, CDR1 is SGHRS, CDR2 YFSETQ. CDR3 sequence: CASSAGLAGFTDTQYF.

The CDR3 region is CASSFLPDMNTEAFF. The chain recombines TRBV5-1 with TRBJ1-1. CDR1 is SGHRS and CDR2 is YFSETQ in the germline V gene. The CDR3 consists of 15 residues.

The rearrangement links TRBV5-1 to TRBJ2-3; absent DNA, TCRdb's TRBD2 call cannot be checked. The CDR3 runs to 16 residues. The germline V gene encodes CDR1 SGHRS and CDR2 YFSETQ. The CDR3 reads CASSLEQPYATDTQYF.

The chain links TRBV5-1 to TRBJ2-3. This CDR3 is 12 amino acids long. The germline V gene encodes CDR1 SGHRS and CDR2 YFSETQ. The CDR3 reads CASSLLVGTQYF.

The chain carries TRBV12-3 or TRBV12-4 and TRBJ2-1; TCRdb lists TRBD1, though no DNA is available to test this call. CDR3 length equals 12 residues. This CDR3 is CASTLGSNEQFF.

The rearrangement joins TRBV4-1 to TRBJ2-6. CDR1 and CDR2 from the germline V gene are MGHRA and YSYEKL. The CDR3 is 16 amino acids. The CDR3 sequence: CASSQARGSGANVLTF.

The V and J genes are TRBV7-2 and TRBJ1-3; TCRdb designates TRBD1, a call that cannot be tested without DNA. Germline V CDR1 and CDR2: SGHTA, FQGNSA. The CDR3 runs 17 residues. CDR3 loop: CASSPRYDRSSGNTIYF.

This chain joins TRBV7-9 and TRBJ2-5; absent DNA, TCRdb's TRBD1 call cannot be checked. The CDR3 extends over 13 amino acids. Per germline, CDR1 SEHNR and CDR2 FQNEAQ (reference sequence). The CDR3 loop reads CASSSTEGETQYF.

The gene calls are TRBV20-1 and TRBJ1-1; without DNA, the TCRdb call of TRBD1 cannot be checked. Per germline, CDR1 DFQATT and CDR2 SNEGSKA (reference sequence). This CDR3 contains 13 residues. CDR3 sequence reads: CSASYPLNTEAFF.

The V and J genes are TRBV29-1 and TRBJ2-5; the TCRdb call, TRBD1, lacks DNA for checking. Germline loops: CDR1 SQVTM, CDR2 ANQGSEA. There are 16 residues in the CDR3. This CDR3 reads CSVPLVAPAPQETQYF.

This chain links TRBV6-1 with TRBJ2-2; TCRdb picks TRBD1, but there is no DNA to check that call. The germline V gene has CDR1 MNHNS and CDR2 SASEGT. This CDR3 has 14 residues. The CDR3 loop is CASNRDRNTGELFF.